This T cell receptor (beta chain) was sequenced in a study of T cells in Graves' hyperthyroidism and ophthalmopathy. Study details: Sampling of peripheral blood happened at initial diagnosis, prior to any treatment.

Study-level findings and limits: In validation, the model predicted ophthalmopathy. These predictions came a median about 6.8 months before onset.

Comment on this clonotype: Its antigen is unknown.

Amplified regions were TCR beta CDR3 sequences from RNA transcripts. Using the HTBI primer set, a first-round RT-PCR was run on the TCR CDR3. TCRdb itself ran the multiplex PCR reads through MiXCR, one entry per CDR3 protein. The data show under 350,000 distinct CDR3 sequences, more than 15% seen once. In germline, CDR1 is ENHRY, CDR2 SYGVKD. V lost 5 bases, J lost 0 bases, and 11 bases lay in between. This CDR3 has 15 residues. The V and J genes are TRBV10-3 and TRBJ1-3; D is ambiguous. The sample taken for sequencing was blood. The sequence came from a woman aged 55-75 years with Graves' ophthalmopathy. The CDR3 bases are TGTGCCATCAGTCCCGGGCCTGTCTCTGGAAACACCATATATTTT. Encoded protein: CAISPGPVSGNTIYF.